This T cell receptor beta chain is drawn from a study of brain metastases from non-small cell lung cancer (dated by TCRdb to about 2019). With regard to the full study: In non-small-cell lung cancer patients, the researchers characterized the immune microenvironment of brain metastases and primary tumors that had been resected as matched pairs. Here is what the overall study found, with its caveats: T-cell clones appeared expanded in around 66% of brain metastases relative to the matched primary tumors. T-cell infiltration was lower in brain metastases than in primary tumors (P < 0.001). Paired brain metastases and primary tumors largely shared TCR repertoires, although T-cell densities in the metastases were sparse.

A total of 35 to 45 patients with non-small-cell lung cancer that had been surgically resected, each with specimens from both a primary tumor and a brain metastasis, made up the cohort. The tumor specimens consisted of archival formalin-fixed, paraffin-embedded tissues. Looking up the germline V gene yields CDR1 MNHNS and CDR2 SASEGT. From its cysteine to its phenylalanine, the CDR3 spans 11 amino acids. Only CDR3 DNA remains: 33 bases, in frame from the first base. As concerns this clone: Its binding antigen is unknown. One end of the junction fails to match germline, which may point to a read error.

The library was generated by the immunoSEQ multiplex PCR assay. T-cell receptor beta chain repertoire sequencing was carried out together with a 770-gene immune expression panel. TCRdb's version of the immuneACCESS table is confined to in-frame rearrangements and falls short of the full clone set. An unresolved V gene accounts for under half of the shortfall where checked; the remainder is of unknown origin. The sample table contains 4,500 to 6,000 clones; only one count was recorded for almost 85% of them. Jointly, the top ten make up 5.9% of the sample. The sequence is built from TRBV6-1 and TRBJ2-7; the D gene is perhaps TRBD1 or TRBD2, as each covers 5 bases. The receptor was isolated from a donor older than 35 with non-small cell lung cancer. Sequences were obtained from primary lung tumor tissue. The cell subset or site label here, explained by the study, means: primary lung tumor paired with brain metastasis. The DNA reads as follows: TGTGCCAGCAGTGACAGGGACGTCGCCCACTTC. It specifies CASSDRDVAHF.